A selection of T cell receptor beta chains follows, all from one sample in a study of T cell responses to AZD1222 COVID-19 vaccine. Produced via immunoSEQ multiplex PCR; TCRdb's table is partial and in-frame only. The sample includes 75,000 to 85,000 clones, about three quarters of them seen just once. This sample comprised peripheral blood, obtained 28 days after the second dose of the MenACWY control vaccine. These receptors were taken from an adult who received the MenACWY meningococcal vaccine as a control. The CDR3 runs from the conserved cysteine through the conserved F or W. D genes are given only for firm matches. Clone size is given for some rows only: seen once, a few or many times, or a class if the clone is expanded.

j_call clone_size d_call v_call cdr3_aa cdr3_nt
TRBJ1-2 . TRBD1 TRBV30 CAWTRTGIGEGYTF TGTGCCTGGACCAGGACAGGGATTGGGGAGGGCTACACCTTC
TRBJ2-2 . TRBD2 TRBV6-5 CATGARGGNTGELFF TGTGCCACCGGAGCTCGGGGGGGTAACACCGGGGAGCTGTTTTTT
TRBJ2-5 . TRBD2 TRBV3-1/TRBV3-2 CASSQLAGEETQYF TGTGCCAGCAGCCAGTTGGCGGGGGAAGAGACCCAGTACTTC
TRBJ1-6 . TRBD1 TRBV7-2 CASSLKTQGIGSPLHF TGTGCCAGCAGCTTAAAGACACAGGGGATAGGTTCACCCCTCCACTTT
TRBJ2-5 . . TRBV6-6 CASGVAVETQYF TGTGCCAGCGGGGTAGCCGTAGAGACCCAGTACTTC
TRBJ1-4 few TRBD1 TRBV5-1 CASSLNQGGTNEKLFF TGCGCCAGCAGCTTGAACCAGGGGGGAACTAATGAAAAACTGTTTTTT
TRBJ1-1 . . TRBV6-2/TRBV6-3 CASSYSGSVGIEAFF TGTGCCAGCAGTTACTCGGGATCTGTTGGGATAGAAGCTTTCTTT
TRBJ1-4 . . TRBV13 CASRRTASGEKLFF TGTGCCAGCAGACGGACAGCCTCGGGGGAAAAACTGTTTTTT
TRBJ2-5 . . TRBV2 CASYYQQETQYF TGTGCCAGCTACTACCAACAAGAGACCCAGTACTTC
TRBJ1-6 . TRBD1 TRBV19 CASSTRQGPAQNSPLHF TGTGCCAGTAGTACCCGACAGGGGCCGGCTCAGAATTCACCCCTCCACTTT
TRBJ2-3 . . TRBV30 CAWSATVPDTQYF TGTGCCTGGAGTGCGACAGTGCCAGATACGCAGTATTTT
TRBJ1-3 few . TRBV5-1 CASSLAAGSSGNTIYF TGCGCCAGCAGCTTGGCGGCAGGTAGCTCTGGAAACACCATATATTTT
TRBJ1-3 . . TRBV10-3 CAISDSGRNTIYF TGTGCCATCAGTGATTCAGGGAGAAACACCATATATTTT
TRBJ2-3 few . TRBV7-9 CASSLREGRTDTQYF TGTGCCAGCAGTCTAAGGGAAGGACGCACAGATACGCAGTATTTT
TRBJ2-6 . TRBD1 TRBV12-5 CASGLVRDRTSGANVLTF TGTGCTAGTGGTTTGGTACGGGACAGGACCTCTGGGGCCAACGTCCTGACTTTC
TRBJ2-4 . . TRBV2 CASSDSGRQGNIQYF TGTGCCAGCAGTGACTCGGGACGCCAGGGGAACATTCAGTACTTC
TRBJ1-3 . TRBD1 TRBV6-5 CASRGTASGNTIYF TGTGCCAGCAGAGGGACAGCCTCTGGAAACACCATATATTTT
TRBJ2-3 . TRBD2 TRBV19 CARPFKWEGRTDTQYF TGTGCCAGACCATTTAAGTGGGAGGGTAGAACAGATACGCAGTATTTT
TRBJ1-4 . . TRBV28 CASKRDINQFF TGTGCCAGCAAGCGTGACATCAATCAGTTTTTT
TRBJ2-5 . . TRBV29-1 CSVEGPETQYF TGCAGCGTTGAAGGTCCAGAGACCCAGTACTTC
TRBJ1-1 . . TRBV6-2/TRBV6-3 CASSRDGAFTEAFF TGTGCCAGCAGTCGCGACGGCGCGTTCACTGAAGCTTTCTTT
TRBJ2-7 . . TRBV18 CASSPRQGGWEQYF TGTGCCAGCTCACCACGCCAGGGTGGTTGGGAGCAGTACTTC
TRBJ1-6 . . TRBV7-2 CASSSNPPPNSPLHF TGTGCCAGCAGCTCGAATCCCCCCCCGAATTCACCCCTCCACTTT
TRBJ1-1 . . TRBV12-3/TRBV12-4 CASTQGSYTEAFF TGTGCCAGCACACAGGGCTCTTACACTGAAGCTTTCTTT
TRBJ2-3 . . TRBV18 CASSPSDTQYF TGTGCCAGCTCACCATCAGATACGCAGTATTTT
TRBJ1-1 . . TRBV2 CASSGGYEAFF TGTGCCAGCAGTGGGGGTTATGAAGCTTTCTTT
TRBJ2-1 . . TRBV7-8 CASSLGRAGSYNEQFF TGTGCCAGCAGCTTAGGTCGGGCGGGGAGTTACAATGAGCAGTTCTTC
TRBJ1-3 . . TRBV7-9 CASSFGRAISGNTIYF TGTGCCAGCAGCTTCGGCAGGGCAATCTCTGGAAACACCATATATTTT
TRBJ2-5 . . TRBV30 CAWSVTGNAETQYF TGTGCCTGGAGTGTAACTGGGAACGCGGAGACCCAGTACTTC
TRBJ1-2 . . TRBV5-4 CASSLRGGGNYGYTF TGTGCCAGCAGCTTAAGGGGTGGAGGAAACTATGGCTACACCTTC
TRBJ1-5 . . TRBV7-8 CASSLRPGQPQHF TGTGCCAGCAGCTTACGTCCCGGTCAGCCCCAGCATTTT
TRBJ1-2 . . TRBV3-1/TRBV3-2 CASSQLGYTF TGTGCCAGCAGCCAACTAGGCTACACCTTC
TRBJ1-5 . TRBD1 TRBV27 CASSLKGQAGQPQHF TGTGCCAGCAGTCTAAAGGGACAGGCGGGACAGCCCCAGCATTTT
TRBJ2-7 . TRBD1 TRBV27 CASSHRGYEQYF TGTGCCAGCAGCCACAGGGGATACGAGCAGTACTTC
TRBJ1-2 many TRBD1 TRBV19 CASSPDRVGYGYTF TGTGCCAGTAGTCCAGACAGGGTGGGCTATGGCTACACCTTC
TRBJ2-1 . . TRBV9 CASSVGGGGYNEQFF TGTGCCAGCAGCGTAGGAGGTGGGGGATACAATGAGCAGTTCTTC
TRBJ1-1 . TRBD1 TRBV29-1 CSVRQGATEAFF TGCAGCGTTCGCCAGGGGGCAACTGAAGCTTTCTTT
TRBJ1-1 . TRBD1 TRBV7-9 CASSWTGDTEAFF TGTGCCAGCAGCTGGACAGGGGACACTGAAGCTTTCTTT
TRBJ1-5 once . TRBV2 CASSPVTGNQPQHF TGTGCCAGCAGTCCTGTGACGGGAAATCAGCCCCAGCATTTT
TRBJ2-6 . . TRBV7-9 CASSDTGAGANVLTF TGTGCCAGCAGCGATACTGGGGCTGGGGCCAACGTCCTGACTTTC
TRBJ1-5 . . TRBV6-6 CASASFGQPQHF TGTGCCAGCGCATCTTTCGGGCAGCCCCAGCATTTT
TRBJ2-3 once . TRBV6-1 CASSEAGGSATDTQYF TGTGCCAGCAGTGAAGCGGGGGGCAGCGCCACAGATACGCAGTATTTT
TRBJ1-3 . . TRBV6-5 CASSSGLSGNTIYF TGTGCCAGCAGTTCCGGGCTTTCTGGAAACACCATATATTTT
TRBJ1-2 . . TRBV5-6 CASTLGALANYGYTF TGTGCCAGCACCCTGGGGGCGTTAGCTAACTATGGCTACACCTTC
TRBJ2-7 . . TRBV14 CASSFRKAHQDEQYF TGTGCCAGCAGCTTTCGCAAGGCCCACCAGGACGAGCAGTACTTC
TRBJ1-1 . . TRBV28 CASSQTPSMNTEAFF TGTGCCAGCAGTCAGACTCCGTCTATGAACACTGAAGCTTTCTTT